Included here is one T cell receptor (beta chain) sequence, with context. What it binds is not known. Vbeta (60) and Jbeta (13) primers were used in the PCR. This table comes from immunoSEQ multiplex PCR, and its TCRdb copy is limited to in-frame clones, with some not included. The profile covers fewer than 200,000 clones, with less than 85% appearing a single time and approximately 1.5% taken by the ten largest. The data were obtained in a study of cytomegalovirus exposure and HLA in healthy donors. Study summary: The roughly 120 million unique TCR beta sequences, from around 200 million T cells, were found by an earlier analysis. Study conclusions and caveats: The authors considered a cluster of highly shared sequence variants likely to be a sequencing artifact. According to the study, some 160 TCR beta chains were cytomegalovirus-associated. V- and J-gene trimming in TCR beta was tied to a missense DCLRE1C variant by an analysis performed later.

The CDR3 length is 14 residues. From germline, CDR1 is SGDLS and CDR2 YYNGEE. V lost 4 bases, J lost 0 bases, and 11 bases lay in between. The receptor was isolated from a male donor in good health and CMV-seronegative. The chain carries TRBV9 and TRBJ2-7, with D perhaps matching TRBD2 (6 bases). Sequencing used PBMCs. For the CDR3, the DNA is TGTGCCAGCAGCTCCGGACTATTCTCCTACGAGCAGTACTTC. Its protein is CASSSGLFSYEQYF.